A single sample is the source of the 6 T cell receptor beta chains below, sequenced in a study of identical twins. In TCRdb, the 5' RACE reads were re-called with MiXCR into one record per CDR3 protein. The sample yields about 700,000 distinct CDR3 sequences, 6.1% seen once. The sample taken for sequencing was naive T cells sorted from blood. These receptors were taken from a man between 18 and 35 years old in good health.

This clonotype was counted many times. The chain employs TRBV5-1 and TRBJ2-1, with D hard to call. Trimming removed 0 bases at V and 9 bases at J, with 7 bases between. Germline CDR1 and CDR2: SGHRS and YFSETQ. The CDR3 consists of 12 residues. CDR3 in amino acids: CASSLAYSEQFF. The CDR3 DNA follows: TGCGCCAGCAGCTTGGCCTATTCTGAGCAGTTCTTC.

This clonotype was seen at least ten times. The CDR3 sequence is CASSVDLGKNIQYF. The CDR3 DNA is TGTGCCAGCAGCGTAGACTTGGGCAAAAACATTCAGTACTTC. The chain recombines TRBV9 with TRBJ2-4; D unresolved. Germline V gives CDR1 SGDLS, CDR2 YYNGEE. The CDR3 runs to 14 residues. V was cut by 0 bases and J by 3 bases, with 7 bases left in between. Full variable domain (rest looked up from reference TRBV9 and TRBJ2-4): DSGVTQTPKHLITATGQRVTLRCSPRSGDLSVYWYQQSLDQGLQFLIQYYNGEERAKGNILERFSAQQFPDLHSELNLSSLELGDSALYFCASSVDLGKNIQYFGAGTRLSVL.

This clonotype was observed many times. The rearrangement joins TRBV25-1 to TRBJ2-7, with a weak D call TRBD1 (5 bases). CDR3 size: 11 residues. With 4 bases removed from V and 6 bases from J, the gap between germline ends came to 7 bases. Germline loops: CDR1 MGHDK, CDR2 SYGVNS. CDR3 residues: CASSAGPEQYV. The CDR3 DNA follows: TGTGCCAGCAGTGCAGGGCCCGAGCAGTACGTC.

The rearrangement uses TRBV5-1 and TRBJ2-1; 9 positions agree with TRBD2. Germline assignment: CDR1 SGHRS and CDR2 YFSETQ. This CDR3 has 16 amino acids. Unmatched junction bases numbered 11, after V lost 3 bases and J lost 7 bases. CDR3 in DNA: TGCGCCAGCAGCTGGGAGTTGGCGGGAGGGGAGAATGAGCAGTTCTTC. It codes for CASSWELAGGENEQFF.

The chain couples TRBV7-9 to TRBJ2-7, with TRBD1 matching 7 bases. Germline-derived CDR1 and CDR2 are SEHNR and FQNEAQ (reference sequence). The CDR3 covers 12 residues. J lost 6 bases, V lost 6 bases, and 5 bases had no gene match. CDR3 sequence (DNA): TGTGCCAGCAGAGACCGACAGGGCGAGCAGTACGTC. As protein: CASRDRQGEQYV.

This clonotype was seen at least ten times. V and J are TRBV7-2 and TRBJ2-7; D gene uncertain. In germline, CDR1 is SGHTA, CDR2 FQGNSA. Deletions cut 2 bases from V and 6 bases from J, with 14 bases between. The CDR3 is 14 amino acids. The CDR3 DNA reads TGTGCCAGCAGCTTATGGTCCGAAGGTAGCGAGCAGTACTTC. Its protein is CASSLWSEGSEQYF.